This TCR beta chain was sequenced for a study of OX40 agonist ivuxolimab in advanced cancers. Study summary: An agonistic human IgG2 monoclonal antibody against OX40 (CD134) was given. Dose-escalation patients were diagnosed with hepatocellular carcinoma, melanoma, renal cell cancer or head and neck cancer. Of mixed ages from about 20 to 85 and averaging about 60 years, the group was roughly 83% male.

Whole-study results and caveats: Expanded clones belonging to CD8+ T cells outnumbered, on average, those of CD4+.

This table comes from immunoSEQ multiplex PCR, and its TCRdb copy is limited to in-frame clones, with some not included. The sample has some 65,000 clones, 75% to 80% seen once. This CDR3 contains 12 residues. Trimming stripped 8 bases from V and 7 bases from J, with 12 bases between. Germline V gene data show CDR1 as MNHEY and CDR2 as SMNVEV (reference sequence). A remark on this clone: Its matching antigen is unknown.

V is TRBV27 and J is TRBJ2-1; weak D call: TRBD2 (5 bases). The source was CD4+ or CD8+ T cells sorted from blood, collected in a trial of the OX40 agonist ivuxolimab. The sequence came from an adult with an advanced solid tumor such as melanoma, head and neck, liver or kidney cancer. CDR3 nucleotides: TGTGCCAGCTCACCGGGGTGGAATGAGCAGTTCTTC. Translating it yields CASSPGWNEQFF.